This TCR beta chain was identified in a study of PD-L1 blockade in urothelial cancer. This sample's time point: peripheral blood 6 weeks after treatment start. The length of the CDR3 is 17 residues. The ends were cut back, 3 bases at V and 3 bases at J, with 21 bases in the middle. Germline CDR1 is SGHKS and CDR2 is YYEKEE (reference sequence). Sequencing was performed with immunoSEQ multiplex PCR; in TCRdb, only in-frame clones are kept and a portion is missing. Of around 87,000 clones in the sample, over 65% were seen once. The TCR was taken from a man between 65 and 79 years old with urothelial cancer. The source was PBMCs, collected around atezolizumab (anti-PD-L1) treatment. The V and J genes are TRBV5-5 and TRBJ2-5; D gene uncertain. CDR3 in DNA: TGTGCCAGCAGCTCGCCGGTGTGGGCAGGAAAAGAAGAGACCCAGTACTTC. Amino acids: CASSSPVWAGKEETQYF.